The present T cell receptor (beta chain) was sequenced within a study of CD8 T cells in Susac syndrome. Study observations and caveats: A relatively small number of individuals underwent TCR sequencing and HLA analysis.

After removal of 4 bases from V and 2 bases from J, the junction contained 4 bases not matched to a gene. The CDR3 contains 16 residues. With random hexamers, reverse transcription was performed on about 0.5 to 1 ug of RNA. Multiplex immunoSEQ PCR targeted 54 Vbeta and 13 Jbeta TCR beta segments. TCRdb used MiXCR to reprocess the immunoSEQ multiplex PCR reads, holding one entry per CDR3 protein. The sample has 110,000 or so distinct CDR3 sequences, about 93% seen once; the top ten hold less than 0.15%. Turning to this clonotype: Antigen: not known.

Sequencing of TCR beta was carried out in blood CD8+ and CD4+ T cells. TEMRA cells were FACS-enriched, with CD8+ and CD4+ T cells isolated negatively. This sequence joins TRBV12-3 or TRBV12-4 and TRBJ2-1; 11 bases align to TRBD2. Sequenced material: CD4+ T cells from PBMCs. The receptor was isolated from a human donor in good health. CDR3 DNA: TGTGCCAGCAGTTCCTCGACTAGCGGGACCTACAATGAGCAGTTCTTC. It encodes CASSSSTSGTYNEQFF.